This paragraph covers one TCR beta chain sequence. Germline V gene data show CDR1 as MDHEN and CDR2 as SYDVKM. V was clipped by 6 bases and J by 6 bases; unmatched bases: 9. CDR3 length: 15 amino acids. The data derive from a study of PD-L1 blockade in urothelial cancer. Study at large: Males with bladder-origin urothelial cancer made up about 90% of the roughly 29 patients. Analysis of the blood was performed 3 weeks (second dose) and 6 weeks after treatment start. Per blood sample, T cells had a median of roughly 150,000.

Indicated time point: pretreatment peripheral blood. Measured with immunoSEQ multiplex PCR; TCRdb has only the in-frame clones, and not every one. This table has fewer than 75,000 clones, roughly nine tenths appearing once. This clonotype was sampled from a man between 65 and 85 years old with urothelial cancer. Sample: PBMCs, taken around atezolizumab (anti-PD-L1) treatment. The chain is built from TRBV28 and TRBJ1-5, with TRBD1 identical over 9 bases. CDR3 loop: CASRKQGARGQPQHF. The CDR3 nucleotides read TGTGCCAGCAGGAAACAGGGGGCTCGAGGTCAGCCCCAGCATTTT.